Listed below are T cell receptor beta chains from one sample, sequenced in a study of CD8+CD57+ T cells in acquired aplastic anemia. One entry per CDR3 protein results from TCRdb running MiXCR on the reads. The profile shows under 200,000 distinct CDR3 sequences, 47% of them singletons. The sequenced sample consisted of sorted CD4+, CD8+, or CD8+CD57+ T cells (not recorded which) from PBMCs. Receptors originate from a human donor with aplastic anemia. Each CDR3 is given with its conserved first and last residue. The D gene is left open where the match is weak. For some rows the clone size is stated as once, few or many, or as a class when expanded; others skip it.

clone size | J gene | D gene | V gene | CDR3 protein | CDR3 DNA
- | TRBJ2-5 | - | TRBV5-3 | CASATASETQYF | TGTGCCAGCGCCACCGCCTCGGAGACCCAGTACTTC
- | TRBJ2-5 | - | TRBV20-1 | CSARSAGDTGETQYF | TGCAGTGCTAGAAGTGCAGGGGACACCGGGGAGACCCAGTACTTC
few | TRBJ1-2 | - | TRBV24-1 | CATSDRTKNYGYTF | TGTGCCACCAGTGACAGGACAAAAAACTATGGCTACACCTTC
- | TRBJ2-3 | TRBD2 | TRBV7-1 | CASSSPTGTSGASTDTQYF | TGTGCCAGCAGCTCACCGACCGGGACTAGCGGGGCTAGCACAGATACGCAGTATTTT
many | TRBJ1-6 | - | TRBV19 | CASSIDGGGGSPLHF | TGTGCCAGTAGTATAGATGGGGGAGGAGGATCACCCCTCCACTTT
- | TRBJ2-1 | - | TRBV7-8 | CASSQTGFEQFF | TGTGCCAGCAGCCAGACGGGTTTTGAGCAGTTCTTC
- | TRBJ2-3 | - | TRBV19 | CASSIQGYSQYF | TGTGCCAGTAGCATACAGGGATATTCGCAGTATTTT
many | TRBJ2-1 | - | TRBV9 | CASSVAGDSYNEQFF | TGTGCCAGCAGCGTAGCGGGGGACTCCTACAATGAGCAGTTCTTC
many | TRBJ2-7 | TRBD1 | TRBV20-1 | CSAGVRDREGEQYF | TGCAGTGCTGGGGTCCGGGACAGGGAGGGGGAGCAGTACTTC
many | TRBJ1-1 | - | TRBV6-5 | CASKGSLNTEAFF | TGTGCCAGCAAAGGCAGTCTGAACACTGAAGCTTTCTTT
- | TRBJ1-5 | TRBD1 | TRBV10-3 | CAISRGQGRDQPRHF | TGTGCCATCAGTCGGGGACAGGGTCGGGATCAGCCCCGGCATTTT
- | TRBJ1-2 | - | TRBV3-1 | CASSVSPGWYYGYTF | TGTGCCAGCAGCGTCAGCCCAGGGTGGTACTATGGCTACACCTTC
once | TRBJ1-6 | - | TRBV19 | CASSLRTYNSPLHF | TGTGCCAGTAGTCTGCGGACGTATAATTCACCCCTCCACTTT
- | TRBJ2-7 | TRBD1 | TRBV7-2 | CASSLAGDSSYEQYF | TGTGCCAGCAGCTTAGCTGGGGACAGCTCCTACGAGCAGTACTTC
many | TRBJ1-2 | - | TRBV7-6 | CASSSYQGAYGYTF | TGTGCCAGCAGCTCGTATCAGGGAGCTTATGGCTACACCTTC
many | TRBJ1-5 | - | TRBV5-5 | CASSFGVGTGNQPQHF | TGTGCCAGCAGCTTCGGGGTAGGGACGGGCAATCAGCCCCAGCATTTT
- | TRBJ2-5 | - | TRBV7-9 | CAILTGTLETQYF | TGTGCCATCTTAACCGGGACACTGGAGACCCAGTACTTC
- | TRBJ1-1 | - | TRBV11-2 | CASSLVAFGKNTEAFF | TGTGCCAGCAGCTTAGTTGCATTTGGTAAGAACACTGAAGCTTTCTTT
many | TRBJ1-2 | - | TRBV10-3 | CAISESNNYGYTF | TGTGCCATCAGTGAGTCGAATAACTATGGCTACACCTTC
many | TRBJ2-7 | TRBD2 | TRBV28 | CASSSTSGSSYEQYF | TGTGCCAGCAGTTCGACTAGCGGGAGCTCCTACGAGCAGTACTTC
many | TRBJ2-5 | TRBD2 | TRBV5-4 | CASSLDGAGVVQETQYF | TGTGCCAGCAGCCTCGATGGGGCGGGAGTGGTTCAAGAGACCCAGTACTTC
few | TRBJ2-5 | TRBD1 | TRBV7-3 | CASSRTGVETQYF | TGTGCCAGCAGCAGGACAGGGGTGGAGACCCAGTACTTC
- | TRBJ2-5 | - | TRBV7-9 | CASSQGREQETQYF | TGTGCCAGCAGCCAAGGCAGGGAACAAGAGACCCAGTACTTC
- | TRBJ1-1 | - | TRBV15 | CATSRGYTEAFF | TGTGCCACCAGCAGAGGGTACACTGAAGCTTTCTTT
once | TRBJ2-7 | - | TRBV7-9 | CASSFRISYEQYF | TGTGCCAGCAGCTTTCGCATCTCCTACGAGCAGTACTTC
once | TRBJ1-4 | TRBD1 | TRBV29-1 | CSVSGGGNEKLFF | TGCAGCGTGTCAGGGGGGGGTAATGAAAAACTGTTTTTT
many | TRBJ1-2 | TRBD1 | TRBV6-1 | CASSQGQGRGYTF | TGTGCCAGCAGCCAAGGACAGGGGAGAGGCTACACCTTC
few | TRBJ2-1 | TRBD2 | TRBV6-1 | CASKSGGRNYNEQFF | TGTGCCAGCAAATCGGGGGGGCGTAACTACAATGAGCAGTTCTTC
many | TRBJ2-3 | - | TRBV5-5 | CASSLTGVGSDTQYF | TGTGCCAGCAGCTTGACGGGGGTAGGGAGTGATACGCAGTATTTT
- | TRBJ2-4 | - | TRBV7-6 | CASSLSNYKNIQYF | TGTGCCAGCAGCTTATCTAACTACAAAAACATTCAGTACTTC
many | TRBJ2-1 | TRBD2 | TRBV6-1 | CASSEARGWFF | TGTGCCAGCAGTGAAGCGCGGGGGTGGTTCTTC
many | TRBJ2-7 | TRBD2 | TRBV5-1 | CASSLLAGGPYEQYF | TGCGCCAGCAGCTTACTAGCGGGAGGGCCCTACGAGCAGTACTTC
many | TRBJ1-1 | - | TRBV10-3 | CAISARGVGMNTEAFF | TGTGCCATCAGTGCTAGGGGGGTGGGGATGAACACTGAAGCTTTCTTT
once | TRBJ2-7 | TRBD2 | TRBV9 | CASSRTSGNSYEQYF | TGTGCCAGCAGCCGTACTAGCGGGAATTCCTACGAGCAGTACTTC
many | TRBJ1-1 | TRBD1 | TRBV7-2 | CASSLDRGRVTHTEAFF | TGTGCCAGCAGCTTGGACAGGGGGCGGGTCACGCACACTGAAGCTTTCTTT
- | TRBJ2-3 | TRBD2 | TRBV27 | CASSWAKTSDLDTQYF | TGTGCCAGCAGTTGGGCCAAGACTAGCGATTTAGATACGCAGTATTTT
- | TRBJ1-3 | - | TRBV18 | CASSPSAIGRNSGNTIYF | TGTGCCAGCTCACCATCGGCTATCGGACGGAACTCTGGAAACACCATATATTTT
- | TRBJ1-5 | - | TRBV19 | CAGGRVSNQPQHF | TGTGCCGGCGGGAGAGTTAGCAATCAGCCCCAGCATTTT
few | TRBJ2-6 | TRBD2 | TRBV6-1 | CASSNGGSISGANVLTF | TGTGCCAGCAGCAACGGGGGGTCTATCTCTGGGGCCAACGTCCTGACTTTC
many | TRBJ2-5 | - | TRBV5-1 | CASSLAAGGEETQYF | TGCGCCAGCAGCTTGGCGGCTGGGGGCGAGGAGACCCAGTACTTC
- | TRBJ1-2 | - | TRBV28 | CASVSGTGGYTF | TGTGCCAGCGTCTCAGGGACCGGTGGCTACACCTTC
many | TRBJ2-5 | - | TRBV5-1 | CASSSLAFSKTQYF | TGCGCCAGCAGTTCTCTAGCATTCTCAAAGACCCAGTACTTC
many | TRBJ1-5 | TRBD1 | TRBV27 | CASSSGQVNQPQHF | TGTGCCAGCAGTTCAGGACAGGTAAATCAGCCCCAGCATTTT
- | TRBJ2-5 | - | TRBV7-8 | CASRVGFPETQYF | TGTGCCAGCAGGGTGGGGTTCCCAGAGACCCAGTACTTC
- | TRBJ1-2 | - | TRBV20-1 | CSARRGGFPGYTF | TGCAGTGCCAGAAGGGGCGGCTTCCCTGGCTACACCTTC
once | TRBJ2-3 | TRBD1 | TRBV2 | CASSQDRGTTDTQYF | TGTGCCAGCAGCCAGGACAGGGGCACGACAGATACGCAGTATTTT
few | TRBJ1-5 | - | TRBV7-8 | CASSIGGSQPQHF | TGTGCCAGCAGTATAGGGGGGAGTCAGCCCCAGCATTTT
few | TRBJ1-5 | - | TRBV7-8 | CASSLSGLGQPQHF | TGTGCCAGCAGCTTATCGGGGTTAGGTCAGCCCCAGCATTTT
many | TRBJ2-1 | - | TRBV7-9 | CASSPRTALGEQFF | TGTGCCAGCAGCCCGAGGACTGCCCTTGGTGAGCAGTTCTTC
- | TRBJ1-1 | TRBD1 | TRBV7-3 | CASSSRTGRRNTEAFF | TGTGCCAGCAGCTCTAGGACAGGACGTCGGAACACTGAAGCTTTCTTT
many | TRBJ1-3 | - | TRBV5-1 | CASSLAVESSGNTIYF | TGCGCCAGCAGCTTGGCTGTTGAGAGCTCTGGAAACACCATATATTTT
- | TRBJ1-6 | TRBD1 | TRBV7-2 | CASTLRGQGISPLHF | TGTGCCAGCACCCTCCGGGGACAGGGGATTTCACCCCTCCACTTT
- | TRBJ2-7 | TRBD2 | TRBV7-9 | CASIGAGGTSYEQYF | TGTGCCAGCATCGGAGCGGGAGGAACATCCTACGAGCAGTACTTC
few | TRBJ2-1 | - | TRBV3-1 | CASSRIGATNEQFF | TGTGCCAGCAGCCGGATAGGGGCGACTAATGAGCAGTTCTTC
few | TRBJ1-2 | TRBD1 | TRBV2 | CASSEAGTEIGYTF | TGTGCCAGCAGTGAAGCCGGGACAGAGATTGGCTACACCTTC
many | TRBJ2-3 | TRBD2 | TRBV12-3/TRBV12-4 | CASSPSSGEEDTQYF | TGTGCCAGCAGTCCATCTAGCGGAGAAGAGGATACGCAGTATTTT
- | TRBJ2-1 | TRBD2 | TRBV24-1 | CATSPSGGYNEQFF | TGTGCCACCAGCCCTAGCGGGGGCTACAATGAGCAGTTCTTC
many | TRBJ1-6 | - | TRBV7-2 | CASSFLEGRGSPLHF | TGTGCCAGCAGCTTTTTGGAGGGCAGGGGCTCACCCCTCCACTTT
many | TRBJ1-2 | TRBD1 | TRBV29-1 | CSAYRGFGYTF | TGCAGCGCCTACAGGGGGTTTGGCTACACCTTC